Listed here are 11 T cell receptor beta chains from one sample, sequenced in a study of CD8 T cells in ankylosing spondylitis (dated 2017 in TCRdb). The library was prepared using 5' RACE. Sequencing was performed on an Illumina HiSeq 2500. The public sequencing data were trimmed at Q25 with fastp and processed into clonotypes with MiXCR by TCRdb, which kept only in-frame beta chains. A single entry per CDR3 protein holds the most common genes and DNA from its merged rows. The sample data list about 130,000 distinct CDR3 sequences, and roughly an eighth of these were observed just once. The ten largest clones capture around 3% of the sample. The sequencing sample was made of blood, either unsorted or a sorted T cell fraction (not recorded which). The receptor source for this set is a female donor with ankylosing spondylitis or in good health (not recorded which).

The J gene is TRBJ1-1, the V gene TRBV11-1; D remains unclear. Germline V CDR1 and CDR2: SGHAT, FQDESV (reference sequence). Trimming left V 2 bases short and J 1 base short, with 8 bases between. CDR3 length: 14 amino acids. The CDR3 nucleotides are TGTGCCAGCAGCTTATTCGGGAGGAACACTGAAGCTTTCTTT. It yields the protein CASSLFGRNTEAFF. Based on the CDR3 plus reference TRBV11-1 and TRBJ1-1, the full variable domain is EAEVAQSPRYKITEKSQAVAFWCDPISGHATLYWYRQILGQGPELLVQFQDESVVDDSQLPKDRFSAERLKGVDSTLKIQPAELGDSAMYLCASSLFGRNTEAFFGQGTRLTVV.

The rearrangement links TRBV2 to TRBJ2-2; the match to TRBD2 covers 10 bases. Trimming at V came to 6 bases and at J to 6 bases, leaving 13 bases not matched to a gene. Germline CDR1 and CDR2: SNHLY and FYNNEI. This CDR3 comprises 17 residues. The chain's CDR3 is CASSAVASGSFSGELFF. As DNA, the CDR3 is TGTGCCAGCAGCGCGGTGGCTAGCGGGAGCTTCTCCGGGGAGCTGTTTTTT.

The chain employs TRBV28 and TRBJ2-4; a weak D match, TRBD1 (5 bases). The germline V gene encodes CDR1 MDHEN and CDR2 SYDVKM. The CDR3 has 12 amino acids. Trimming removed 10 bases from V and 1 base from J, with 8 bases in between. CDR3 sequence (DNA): TGTGCCACCAGGGCCGCCAAAAACATTCAGTACTTC. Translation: CATRAAKNIQYF.

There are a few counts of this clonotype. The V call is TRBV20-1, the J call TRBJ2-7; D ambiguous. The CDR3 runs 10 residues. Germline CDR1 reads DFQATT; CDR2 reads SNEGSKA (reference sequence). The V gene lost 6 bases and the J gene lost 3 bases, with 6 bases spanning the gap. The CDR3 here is CSAKSYEQYF. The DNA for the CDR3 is TGCAGTGCGAAGAGCTACGAGCAGTACTTC.

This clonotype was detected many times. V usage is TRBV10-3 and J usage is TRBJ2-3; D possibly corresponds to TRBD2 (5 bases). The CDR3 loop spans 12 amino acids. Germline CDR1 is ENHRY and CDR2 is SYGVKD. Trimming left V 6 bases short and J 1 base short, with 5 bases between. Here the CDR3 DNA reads TGTGCCATCAGCGGGGGCACAGATACGCAGTATTTT. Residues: CAISGGTDTQYF.

The CDR3 protein is CASSFREGEQYF. The DNA of the CDR3 is TGTGCCAGCAGTTTCAGGGAAGGCGAGCAGTACTTC. This chain links TRBV12-3 or TRBV12-4 with TRBJ2-7; possible D gene TRBD1, 5 bases. The CDR3 extends over 12 amino acids. The V gene lost 3 bases and the J gene lost 6 bases, with 9 bases spanning the gap.

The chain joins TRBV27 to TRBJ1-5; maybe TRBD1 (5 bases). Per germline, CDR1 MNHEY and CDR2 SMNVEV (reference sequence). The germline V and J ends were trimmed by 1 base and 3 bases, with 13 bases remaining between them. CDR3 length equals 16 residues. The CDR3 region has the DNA TGTGCCAGCAGTTTATTCGGGACCGCTATCAATCAGCCCCAGCATTTT. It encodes CASSLFGTAINQPQHF.

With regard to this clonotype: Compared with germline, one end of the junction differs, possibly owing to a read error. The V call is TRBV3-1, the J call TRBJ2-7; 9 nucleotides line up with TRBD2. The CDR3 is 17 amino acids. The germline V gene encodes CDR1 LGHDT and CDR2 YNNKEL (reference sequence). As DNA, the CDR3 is TGTGCCTCCTCCCGGAATAGCGGGAGTGGGGGGGCCTACGAGCAGTGCTTC. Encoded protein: CASSRNSGSGGAYEQCF.

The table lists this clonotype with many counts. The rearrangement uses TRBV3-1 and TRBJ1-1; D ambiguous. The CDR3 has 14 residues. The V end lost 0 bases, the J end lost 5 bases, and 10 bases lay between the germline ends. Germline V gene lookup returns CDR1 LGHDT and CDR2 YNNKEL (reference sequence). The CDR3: CASSQEGKWTEAFF. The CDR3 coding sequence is TGTGCCAGCAGCCAAGAGGGGAAATGGACTGAAGCTTTCTTT. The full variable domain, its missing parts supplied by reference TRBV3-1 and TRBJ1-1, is DTAVSQTPKYLVTQMGNDKSIKCEQNLGHDTMYWYKQDSKKFLKIMFSYNNKELIINETVPNRFSPKSPDKAHLNLHINSLELGDSAVYFCASSQEGKWTEAFFGQGTRLTVV.

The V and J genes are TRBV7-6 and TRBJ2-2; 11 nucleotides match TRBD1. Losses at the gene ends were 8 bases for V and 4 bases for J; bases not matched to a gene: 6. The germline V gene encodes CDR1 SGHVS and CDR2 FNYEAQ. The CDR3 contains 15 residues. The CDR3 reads CASSRGTGGTGELFF. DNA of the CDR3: TGTGCCAGCTCCAGGGGGACAGGGGGCACCGGGGAGCTGTTTTTT.

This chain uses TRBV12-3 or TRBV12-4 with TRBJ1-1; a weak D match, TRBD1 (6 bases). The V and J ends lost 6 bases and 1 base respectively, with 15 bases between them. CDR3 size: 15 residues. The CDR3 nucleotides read TGTGCCAGCAGGTTACAGGGCGTGACGAACACTGAAGCTTTCTTT. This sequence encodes CASRLQGVTNTEAFF.